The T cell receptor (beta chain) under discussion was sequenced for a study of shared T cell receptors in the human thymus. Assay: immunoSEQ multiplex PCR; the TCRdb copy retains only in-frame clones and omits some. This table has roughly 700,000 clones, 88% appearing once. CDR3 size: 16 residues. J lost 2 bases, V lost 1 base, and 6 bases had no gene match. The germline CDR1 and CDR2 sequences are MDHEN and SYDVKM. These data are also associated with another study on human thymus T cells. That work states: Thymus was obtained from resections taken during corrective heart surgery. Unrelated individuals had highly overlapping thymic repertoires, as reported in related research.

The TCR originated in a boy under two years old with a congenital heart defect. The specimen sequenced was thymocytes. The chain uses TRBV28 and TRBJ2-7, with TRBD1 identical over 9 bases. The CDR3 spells CASSLFSQGAAYEQYF. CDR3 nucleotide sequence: TGTGCCAGCAGTTTATTTTCACAGGGGGCGGCCTACGAGCAGTACTTC.